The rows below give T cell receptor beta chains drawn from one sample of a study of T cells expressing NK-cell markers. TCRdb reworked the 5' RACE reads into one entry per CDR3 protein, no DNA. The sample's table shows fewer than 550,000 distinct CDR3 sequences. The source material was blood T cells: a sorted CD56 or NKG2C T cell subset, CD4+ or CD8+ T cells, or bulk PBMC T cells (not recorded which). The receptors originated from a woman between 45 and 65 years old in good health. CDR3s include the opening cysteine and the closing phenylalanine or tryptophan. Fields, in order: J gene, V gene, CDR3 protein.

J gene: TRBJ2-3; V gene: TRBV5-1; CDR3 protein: CASSLSGPDTQYF
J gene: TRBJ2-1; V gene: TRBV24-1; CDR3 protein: CATSDALPGVEEQFF
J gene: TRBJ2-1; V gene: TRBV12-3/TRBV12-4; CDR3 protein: CASLLHNEQFF
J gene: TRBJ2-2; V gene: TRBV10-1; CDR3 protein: CASRRDRGLGTGELFF
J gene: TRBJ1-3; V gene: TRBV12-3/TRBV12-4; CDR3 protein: CASSLAGSRNTIYF
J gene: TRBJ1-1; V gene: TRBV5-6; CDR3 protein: CASSTGQSIGTEAFF
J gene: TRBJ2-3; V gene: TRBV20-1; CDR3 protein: CSASSGTSTDTQYF
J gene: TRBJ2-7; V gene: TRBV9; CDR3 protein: CASRATGTGGKQYF
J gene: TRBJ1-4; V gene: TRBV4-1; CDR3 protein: CASSQDHLGNEKLFF
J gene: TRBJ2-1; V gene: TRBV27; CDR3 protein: CASRSGLADRYNEQFF
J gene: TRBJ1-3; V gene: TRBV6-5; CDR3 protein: CASTGRRSSGNTIYF
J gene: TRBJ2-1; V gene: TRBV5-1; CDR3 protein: CASSKEGQSLEQFF
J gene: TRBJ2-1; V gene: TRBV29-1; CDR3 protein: CSVAGHGTGGQNEQFF
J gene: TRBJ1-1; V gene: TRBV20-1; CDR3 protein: CSARDPGQGSTEAFF
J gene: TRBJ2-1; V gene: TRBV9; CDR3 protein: CASSPRGRELQNEQFF
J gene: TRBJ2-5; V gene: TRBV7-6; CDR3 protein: CASRLAGGTTAETQYF
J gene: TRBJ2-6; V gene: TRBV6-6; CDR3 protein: CASSYSTGGDSSGANVLTF
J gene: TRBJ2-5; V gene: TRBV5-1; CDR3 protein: CASSSAGGQETQYF
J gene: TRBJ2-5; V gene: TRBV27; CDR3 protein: CASSSRGYSDRQETQYF
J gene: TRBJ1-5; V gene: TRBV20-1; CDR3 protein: CSARDLMKGPNQPQHF
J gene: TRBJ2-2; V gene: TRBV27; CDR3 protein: CASSLIRAGELFF
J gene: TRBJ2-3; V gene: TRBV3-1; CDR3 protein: CASSQASGMGTDTQYF
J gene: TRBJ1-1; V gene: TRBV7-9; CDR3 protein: CASSFSPQQGPDTEAFF
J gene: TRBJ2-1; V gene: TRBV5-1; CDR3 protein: CASSLATTPGGEQFF
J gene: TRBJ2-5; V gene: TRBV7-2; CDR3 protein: CASSFGQRGETQYF
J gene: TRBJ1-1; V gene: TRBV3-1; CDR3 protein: CASSQGQGPTEAFF
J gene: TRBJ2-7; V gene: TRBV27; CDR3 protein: CASSQIAGESINEQYF
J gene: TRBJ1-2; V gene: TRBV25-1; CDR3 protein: CASSYPGQIYGYTF
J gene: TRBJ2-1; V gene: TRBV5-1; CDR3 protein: CASSSTYNEQFF
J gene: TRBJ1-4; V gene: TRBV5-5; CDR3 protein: CASSLGTEPFEKLFF
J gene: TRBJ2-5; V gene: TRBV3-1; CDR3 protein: CASSQNPSGRKETQYF
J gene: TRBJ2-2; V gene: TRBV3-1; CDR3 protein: CASSQRKANTGELFF
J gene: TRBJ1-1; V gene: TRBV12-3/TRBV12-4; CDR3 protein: CASSMTGLGTEAFF
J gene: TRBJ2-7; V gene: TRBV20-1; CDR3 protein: CSARTSGSGTYEQYF
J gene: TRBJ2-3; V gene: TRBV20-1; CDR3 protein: CSAGLVDTQYF
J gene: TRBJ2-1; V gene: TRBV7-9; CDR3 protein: CASSSGTSGGGSYNEQFF
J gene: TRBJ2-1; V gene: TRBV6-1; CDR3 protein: CASSVRTSGSVNEQFF
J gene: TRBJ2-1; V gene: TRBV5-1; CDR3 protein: CASSLGVAGRNNEQFF
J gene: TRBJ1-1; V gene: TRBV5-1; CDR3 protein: CASSPTTGAAWGAFF
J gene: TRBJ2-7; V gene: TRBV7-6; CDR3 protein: CASSLDGGLAGSGSYEQYF
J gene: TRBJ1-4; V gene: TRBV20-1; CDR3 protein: CSASLQPGEKLFF
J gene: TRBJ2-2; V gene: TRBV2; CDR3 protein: CASREQGPTGELFF
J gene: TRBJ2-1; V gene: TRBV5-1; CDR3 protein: CASSEGDNEQFF
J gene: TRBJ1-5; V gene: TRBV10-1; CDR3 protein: CASSDPSCRGNQPQHF
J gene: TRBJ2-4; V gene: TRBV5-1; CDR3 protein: CASSLDVGRPTGVEQYF
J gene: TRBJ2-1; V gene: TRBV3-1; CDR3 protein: CASSQGPVSSTYNEQFF